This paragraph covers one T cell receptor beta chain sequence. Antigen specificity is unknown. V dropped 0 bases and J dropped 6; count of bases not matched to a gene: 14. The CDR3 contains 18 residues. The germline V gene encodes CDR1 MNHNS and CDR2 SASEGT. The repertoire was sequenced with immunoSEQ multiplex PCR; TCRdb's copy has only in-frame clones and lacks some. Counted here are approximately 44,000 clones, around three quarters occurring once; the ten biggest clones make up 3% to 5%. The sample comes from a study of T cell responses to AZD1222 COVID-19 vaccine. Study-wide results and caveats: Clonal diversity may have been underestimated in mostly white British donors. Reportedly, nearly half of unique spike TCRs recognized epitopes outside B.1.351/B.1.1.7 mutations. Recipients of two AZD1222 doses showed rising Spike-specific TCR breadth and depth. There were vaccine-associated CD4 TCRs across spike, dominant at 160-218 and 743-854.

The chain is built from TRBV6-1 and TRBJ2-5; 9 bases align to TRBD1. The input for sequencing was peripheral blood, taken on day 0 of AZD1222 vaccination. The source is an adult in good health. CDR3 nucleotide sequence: TGTGCCAGCAGTGAAGCAGGGTGGAGGGGACAGGGTGTCAAGACCCAGTACTTC. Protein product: CASSEAGWRGQGVKTQYF.